A single sample gave rise to the 28 T cell receptor beta chains below, sequenced in a study of shared clonotypes between healthy human individuals. Naive CD8 isolation took CD45RO-negative cells positively selected for CCR7 and excluded terminally differentiated effector memory CD45RA+ cells. Repertoires were generated with immunoSEQ multiplex PCR, while TCRdb's copy carries only in-frame clones and drops some. This table has about 2 million clones, just under 95% appearing once. Material: naive CD8+ T cells sorted from blood. Receptors were obtained from a man aged 18 to 35 in good health.

The V call is TRBV30, the J call TRBJ2-7; D gene ambiguous. V was pared by 4 bases and J by 5 bases, with 18 bases between. Germline loops: CDR1 GTSNPN, CDR2 SVGIG (reference sequence). The CDR3 spans 14 residues. CDR3 nucleotides: TGTGCCTGGAATTCCCAGGATTTGGGTGACGAGCAGTACTTC. As protein: CAWNSQDLGDEQYF. The full variable domain, in which reference TRBV30 and TRBJ2-7 provide the parts outside the CDR3, is SQTIHQWPATLVQPVGSPLSLECTVEGTSNPNLYWYRQAAGRGLQLLFYSVGIGQISSEVPQNLSASRPQDRQFILSSKKLLLSDSGFYLCAWNSQDLGDEQYFGPGTRLTVT.

V gene TRBV7-6 combines with J gene TRBJ2-2; no firm D call. V was trimmed by 3 bases and J by 4 bases, leaving 9 bases between them. Germline V lookup: CDR1 SGHVS, CDR2 FNYEAQ. The CDR3 length is 14 residues. The CDR3, as DNA: TGTGCCAGCAGCTTGGACCCGACCACCGGGGAGCTGTTTTTT. Translation gives CASSLDPTTGELFF.

This chain uses TRBV13 with TRBJ1-4, with no clear D. The CDR3 sequence is 17 residues long. The V end was cut by 0 bases, the J end by 1 base, with 12 bases between. CDR1 is PRHDT and CDR2 is FYEKMQ in the germline V gene (reference sequence). The CDR3: CASSLGFRLGTNEKLFF. DNA for the CDR3: TGTGCCAGCAGCTTAGGTTTCAGGTTGGGAACTAATGAAAAACTGTTTTTT.

The chain uses TRBV10-1 and TRBJ2-1; 8 nucleotides line up with TRBD2. This CDR3 region has 16 residues. Germline V CDR1 and CDR2: WNHNN, SYGVQD (reference sequence). Trimming cost V 5 bases and J 4 bases; bases outside gene matches: 10. CDR3 sequence reads: CASSPGLEGLYNEQFF. The CDR3 nucleotides read TGCGCCAGCAGTCCGGGACTAGAGGGCTTATACAATGAGCAGTTCTTC.

As regards this clone: The sample contains more than one DNA sequence encoding this CDR3. The rearrangement uses TRBV11-2 and TRBJ2-7; 11 bases are a match to TRBD2. CDR1 SGHAT and CDR2 FQNNGV come from the germline V gene. The CDR3 is 14 residues long. J lost 4 bases, V lost 3 bases, and 2 bases had no gene match. CDR3 nucleotide sequence: TGTGCCAGCAGCTTTGGGACTAGCGGTTACGAGCAGTACTTC. It translates to CASSFGTSGYEQYF.

The chain recombines TRBV6-6 with TRBJ1-2, with TRBD1 matching 7 bases. V was clipped by 2 bases and J by 9 bases; unmatched bases: 6. The length of the CDR3 is 13 residues. Germline V gene lookup returns CDR1 MNHNY and CDR2 SVGAGI (reference sequence). The DNA for the CDR3 is TGTGCCAGCAGTTACACAGGGGTGATGAGCTACACCTTC. Translation: CASSYTGVMSYTF.

This clone has only one observation. Other DNA sequences in the same sample also yield this CDR3. The chain joins TRBV9 to TRBJ2-2, with 11 bases fitting TRBD1. V lost 2 bases to trimming and J lost 5 bases; unmatched junction nucleotides: 2. This CDR3 has 15 residues. Germline CDR1 is SGDLS and CDR2 is YYNGEE. The CDR3 reads CASSVGTGGTGELFF. The DNA of the CDR3 is TGTGCCAGCAGCGTCGGGACAGGGGGGACCGGGGAGCTGTTTTTT.

The chain links TRBV6-5 to TRBJ1-6, with 7 bases that match TRBD1. The CDR3 length is 14 residues. Germline CDR1 is MNHEY and CDR2 is SVGAGI. After removal of 5 bases from V and 6 bases from J, the junction contained 4 bases not matched to a gene. CDR3 sequence: CASSTQGGNSPLHF. CDR3 bases: TGTGCCAGCAGTACCCAGGGGGGTAATTCACCCCTCCACTTT.

About this clone itself: Other DNA sequences of this sample code for an identical CDR3. The V gene is TRBV6-5, the J gene TRBJ2-7; possibly TRBD1 or TRBD2 for D (5 bases each). The V end lost 2 bases, the J end lost 2 bases, and 7 bases lay between the germline ends. Germline V gene data show CDR1 as MNHEY and CDR2 as SVGAGI. This CDR3 is 13 amino acids long. Written as DNA, the CDR3 is TGTGCCAGCAGTTACCAGGGACCCTACGAGCAGTACTTC. It codes for CASSYQGPYEQYF.

This clone appeared a single time. The chain has TRBV7-9 and TRBJ2-7, with 9 positions matching TRBD1. CDR3 length: 16 residues. CDR1 and CDR2 from the germline V gene are SEHNR and FQNEAQ (reference sequence). With V trimmed by 4 bases and J by 9 bases, 16 bases remained unmatched. In DNA, the CDR3 is TGTGCCAGCAGCTACGAAGACAGGGGGAGGCAGTTCGGGCAGTACTTC. Residues: CASSYEDRGRQFGQYF.

The chain employs TRBV13 and TRBJ2-2; 8 bases are shared with TRBD2. Germline V CDR1 and CDR2: PRHDT, FYEKMQ (reference sequence). There are 16 residues in the CDR3. V trimming: 5 bases; J trimming: 2 bases; junction bases outside the gene matches: 7. CDR3 DNA sequence: TGTGCCAGCAGCCCGGAACTAGCGGTTAACACCGGGGAGCTGTTTTTT. Its protein product is CASSPELAVNTGELFF.

The J gene is TRBJ2-3, the V gene TRBV6-5; D unclear. The V end lost 7 bases, the J end lost 5 bases, and 7 bases lay between the germline ends. In germline, CDR1 is MNHEY, CDR2 SVGAGI. This CDR3 has 11 residues. The CDR3: CASMLVDTQYF. The CDR3 bases are TGTGCCAGCATGTTGGTAGATACGCAGTATTTT.

This clone was seen a handful of times. V gene TRBV5-6 combines with J gene TRBJ1-1; perhaps TRBD1 as D (6 bases). In germline, CDR1 is SGHDT, CDR2 YYEEEE. Trimming removed 4 bases at V and 3 bases at J, with 16 bases between. There are 15 residues in the CDR3. CDR3 protein: CASSGNREFDTEAFF. The CDR3 nucleotides are TGTGCCAGCAGCGGGAACAGGGAATTTGACACTGAAGCTTTCTTT.

The chain is built from TRBV11-3 and TRBJ1-1; 8 nucleotides match TRBD1. In germline, CDR1 is SGHNT, CDR2 YENEEA. Unmatched junction bases numbered 6, after V lost 5 bases and J lost 1 base. The CDR3 is 15 residues long. The chain's CDR3 is CASSGSGTGNTEAFF. In nucleotides, the CDR3 is TGTGCCAGCAGCGGATCCGGGACAGGGAACACTGAAGCTTTCTTT.

Note on this clone: This same CDR3 is encoded by further DNA sequences in the sample. The chain employs TRBV7-2 and TRBJ2-7; either TRBD1 or TRBD2 may fit D (6 bases each). V was clipped by 1 base and J by 3 bases, with 13 bases between them. Germline V gene data show CDR1 as SGHTA and CDR2 as FQGNSA. This CDR3 comprises 15 residues. The CDR3 spells CASSLGGGPYYEQYF. In nucleotides, the CDR3 is TGTGCCAGCAGCTTAGGTGGGGGGCCCTACTACGAGCAGTACTTC. Filled out from reference TRBV7-2 and TRBJ2-7, the complete variable domain reads GAGVSQSPSNKVTEKGKDVELRCDPISGHTALYWYRQSLGQGLEFLIYFQGNSAPDKSGLPSDRFSAERTGGSVSTLTIQRTQQEDSAVYLCASSLGGGPYYEQYFGPGTRLTVT.

The chain has TRBV7-8 and TRBJ2-7; 8 positions agree with TRBD2. Germline assignment: CDR1 SGHVS and CDR2 FQNEAQ. The CDR3 contains 15 residues. After removal of 1 base from V and 3 bases from J, the junction contained 5 bases not matched to a gene. Here the CDR3 reads CASSLEASGYYEQYF. In DNA, the CDR3 is TGTGCCAGCAGCTTAGAGGCTAGCGGGTACTACGAGCAGTACTTC.

The J gene is TRBJ2-3, the V gene TRBV13; D may match TRBD1 or TRBD2 (5 bases each). V dropped 5 bases and J dropped 6 bases, with 9 bases sitting between them. Germline-derived CDR1 and CDR2 are PRHDT and FYEKMQ (reference sequence). CDR3 size: 12 residues. CDR3 nucleotide sequence: TGTGCCAGCAGCCATGGGGACGATACGCAGTATTTT. Protein: CASSHGDDTQYF.

Concerning this clone itself: Other nucleotide sequences from this sample produce the same CDR3. The CDR3 is CASSLGTSGAYEQYF. In DNA form, the CDR3 reads TGTGCCAGCAGCTTAGGGACTAGCGGCGCCTACGAGCAGTACTTC. J is TRBJ2-7 and V is TRBV11-2; 10 nucleotides align to TRBD2. The trim removed 1 base at V and 2 bases at J, leaving 2 bases unmatched. CDR1 SGHAT and CDR2 FQNNGV come from the germline V gene. The CDR3 runs 15 residues.

This chain uses TRBV7-9 with TRBJ2-2, with 7 bases matching TRBD1. The V and J ends lost 6 bases and 2 bases, in that order; junction bases with no gene match: 3. Per the germline V gene, CDR1 is SEHNR and CDR2 is FQNEAQ (reference sequence). The length of the CDR3 is 14 residues. CDR3 amino acids: CASSSGGNTGELFF. In DNA, the CDR3 is TGTGCCAGCAGTTCAGGGGGAAACACCGGGGAGCTGTTTTTT. Using reference TRBV7-9 and TRBJ2-2 for the parts outside the CDR3, the full variable domain is DTGVSQNPRHKITKRGQNVTFRCDPISEHNRLYWYRQTLGQGPEFLTYFQNEAQLEKSRLLSDRFSAERPKGSFSTLEIQRTEQGDSAMYLCASSSGGNTGELFFGEGSRLTVL.

This chain links TRBV30 with TRBJ2-7; D possibly uses TRBD1 or TRBD2 (6 bases each). V gave up 2 bases and J gave up 4 bases, with 12 bases separating them. The CDR3 is 13 amino acids. Germline V lookup: CDR1 GTSNPN, CDR2 SVGIG (reference sequence). The CDR3: CAWSSGGGYEQYF. In nucleotides, the CDR3 is TGTGCCTGGAGTTCCGGGGGCGGGTACGAGCAGTACTTC.

This clone was found once. The rearrangement links TRBV19 to TRBJ1-1; D is unclear. This CDR3 spans 14 amino acids. Germline V gives CDR1 LNHDA, CDR2 SQIVND (reference sequence). Trimming removed 1 base from V and 2 bases from J, with 8 bases in between. CDR3 loop: CASSIVLINTEAFF. CDR3 sequence (DNA): TGTGCCAGTAGTATAGTACTCATCAACACTGAAGCTTTCTTT.

The J gene is TRBJ2-5, the V gene TRBV5-4; 10 positions match TRBD1. Germline V CDR1 and CDR2: SGHNT, YYREEE (reference sequence). The CDR3 sequence is 14 residues long. Trimming at V came to 4 bases and at J to 2 bases, leaving 2 bases not matched to a gene. This CDR3 is CASSPDRGQETQYF. CDR3 DNA: TGTGCCAGCAGCCCGGACAGGGGGCAAGAGACCCAGTACTTC.

The chain employs TRBV7-9 and TRBJ1-2; D might be TRBD1 (5 bases). Trimming took 5 bases from V and 0 from J, leaving 16 bases between them. Germline values: CDR1 SEHNR, CDR2 FQNEAQ (reference sequence). The CDR3 consists of 16 residues. The DNA of the CDR3 is TGTGCCAGCAGCCCCCCCCCTTTGGGGGCTAACTATGGCTACACCTTC. Translation gives CASSPPPLGANYGYTF.

This chain links TRBV9 with TRBJ1-1; possibly TRBD1 for D (6 bases). The CDR3 is 17 residues long. V lost 3 bases and J lost 5, with 23 bases in between. Germline CDR1 SGDLS, CDR2 YYNGEE. The CDR3 coding sequence is TGTGCCAGCAGCGACGCGAAACCACCGGGACATGTGACTGAAGCTTTCTTT. It specifies CASSDAKPPGHVTEAFF.

CDR3 region: CASSSGGGGGTEAFF. The CDR3, as DNA: TGTGCCAGCAGCTCCGGAGGGGGCGGGGGCACTGAAGCTTTCTTT. This chain links TRBV13 with TRBJ1-1; 7 bases are a match to TRBD1. This CDR3 is built from 15 residues. The V gene end was trimmed by 4 bases and the J gene end by 4 bases; junction bases not matched to a gene: 9. The germline V gene encodes CDR1 PRHDT and CDR2 FYEKMQ (reference sequence).

V and J are TRBV19 and TRBJ1-1, with D possibly matching TRBD1 (5 bases). V lost 0 bases and J lost 1, with 12 bases in between. From germline, CDR1 is LNHDA and CDR2 SQIVND (reference sequence). The length of the CDR3 is 16 residues. The CDR3 sequence: CASSIEGPGTNTEAFF. CDR3 bases: TGTGCCAGTAGTATAGAGGGTCCAGGGACGAACACTGAAGCTTTCTTT.

This sequence joins TRBV29-1 and TRBJ1-1; D is perhaps TRBD1 (6 bases). V was shortened by 5 bases and J by 1 base, with 11 bases between the two germline ends. The CDR3 runs 13 residues. Germline loops: CDR1 SQVTM, CDR2 ANQGSEA. Written as DNA, the CDR3 is TGCAGCGTTTCCCCCAGGGGGAACACTGAAGCTTTCTTT. Translated, it gives CSVSPRGNTEAFF.

The V call is TRBV5-4, the J call TRBJ2-4, with a possible D match to TRBD1 (6 bases). Germline CDR1 SGHNT, CDR2 YYREEE (reference sequence). The ends were cut back, 4 bases at V and 9 bases at J, with 8 bases in the middle. The CDR3 is made up of 11 amino acids. CDR3 in amino acids: CASSIRGIQYF. The DNA for the CDR3 is TGTGCCAGCAGCATCAGGGGCATTCAGTACTTC.